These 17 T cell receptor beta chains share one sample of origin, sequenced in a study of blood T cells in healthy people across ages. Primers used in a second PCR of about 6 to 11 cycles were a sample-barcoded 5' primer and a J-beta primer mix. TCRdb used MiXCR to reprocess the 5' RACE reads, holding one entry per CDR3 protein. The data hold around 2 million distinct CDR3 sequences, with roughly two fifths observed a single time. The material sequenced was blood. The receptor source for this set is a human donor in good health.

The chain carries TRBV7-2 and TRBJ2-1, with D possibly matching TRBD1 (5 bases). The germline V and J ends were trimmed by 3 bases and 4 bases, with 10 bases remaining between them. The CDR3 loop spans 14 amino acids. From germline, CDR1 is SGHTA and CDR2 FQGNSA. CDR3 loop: CASSFQGLYNEQFF. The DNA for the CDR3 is TGTGCCAGCAGCTTCCAGGGATTATACAATGAGCAGTTCTTC.

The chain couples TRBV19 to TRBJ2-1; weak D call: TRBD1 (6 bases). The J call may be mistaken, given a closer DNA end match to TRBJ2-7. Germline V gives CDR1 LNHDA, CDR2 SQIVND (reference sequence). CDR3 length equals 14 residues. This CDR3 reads CASTNRESNNEQYF. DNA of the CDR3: TGTGCCAGTACCAACAGGGAGAGCAACAATGAGCAGTACTTC.

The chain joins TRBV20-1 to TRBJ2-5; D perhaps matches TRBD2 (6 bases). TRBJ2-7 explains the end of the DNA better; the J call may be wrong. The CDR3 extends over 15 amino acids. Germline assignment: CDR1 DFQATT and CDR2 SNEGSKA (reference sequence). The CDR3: CSARGQLHGEDEQYF. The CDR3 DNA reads TGCAGTGCTAGAGGACAGCTCCACGGGGAGGACGAGCAGTACTTC.

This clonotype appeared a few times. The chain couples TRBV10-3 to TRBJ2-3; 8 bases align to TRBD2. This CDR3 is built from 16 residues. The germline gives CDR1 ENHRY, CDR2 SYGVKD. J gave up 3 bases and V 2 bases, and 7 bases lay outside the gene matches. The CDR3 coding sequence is TGTGCCATCAGTGAGCCTCCGTCGGGGGGGACAGATACGCAGTATTTT. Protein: CAISEPPSGGTDTQYF.

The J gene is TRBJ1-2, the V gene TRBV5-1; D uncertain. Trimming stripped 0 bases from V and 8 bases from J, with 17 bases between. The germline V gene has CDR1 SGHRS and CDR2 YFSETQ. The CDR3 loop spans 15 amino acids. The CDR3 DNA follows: TGCGCCAGCAGCTTGGCTTCCCTCGGGCAGAGGGGCTACACCTTC. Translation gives CASSLASLGQRGYTF.

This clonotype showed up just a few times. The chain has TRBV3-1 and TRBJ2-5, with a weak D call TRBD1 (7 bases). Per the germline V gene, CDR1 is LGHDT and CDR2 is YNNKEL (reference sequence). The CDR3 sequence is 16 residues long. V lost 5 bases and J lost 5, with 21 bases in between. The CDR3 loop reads CASSSQAGGLTETQYF. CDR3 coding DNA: TGTGCCAGCAGCTCTCAGGCAGGGGGGCTTACGGAGACCCAGTACTTC.

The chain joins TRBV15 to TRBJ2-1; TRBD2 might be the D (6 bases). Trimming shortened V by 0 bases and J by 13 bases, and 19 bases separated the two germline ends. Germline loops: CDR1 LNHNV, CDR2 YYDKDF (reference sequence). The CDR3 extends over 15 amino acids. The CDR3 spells CATSRDLGGVPGQFF. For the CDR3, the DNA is TGTGCCACCAGCAGAGATCTCGGCGGGGTCCCCGGACAGTTCTTC.

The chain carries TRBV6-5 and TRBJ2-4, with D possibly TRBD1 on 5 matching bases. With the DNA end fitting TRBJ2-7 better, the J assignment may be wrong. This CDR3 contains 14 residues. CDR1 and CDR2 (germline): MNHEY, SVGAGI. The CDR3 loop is CASSYSDKGYEQYF. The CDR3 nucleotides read TGTGCCAGCAGTTACTCGGACAAGGGCTACGAGCAGTACTTC.

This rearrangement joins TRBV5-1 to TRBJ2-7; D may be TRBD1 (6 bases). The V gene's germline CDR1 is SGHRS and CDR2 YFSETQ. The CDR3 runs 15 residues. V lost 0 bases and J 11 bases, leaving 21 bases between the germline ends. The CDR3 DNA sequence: TGCGCCAGCAGCTTGGGGACAGCCCTCCCGGAAAGGAAGTACTTC. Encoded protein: CASSLGTALPERKYF.

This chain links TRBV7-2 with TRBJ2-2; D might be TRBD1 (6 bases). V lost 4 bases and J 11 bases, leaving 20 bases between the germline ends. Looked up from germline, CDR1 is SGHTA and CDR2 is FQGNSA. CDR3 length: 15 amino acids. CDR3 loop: CASSSRGGYRDELFF. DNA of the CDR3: TGTGCCAGCAGCTCCAGAGGAGGCTACAGGGATGAGCTGTTTTTT.

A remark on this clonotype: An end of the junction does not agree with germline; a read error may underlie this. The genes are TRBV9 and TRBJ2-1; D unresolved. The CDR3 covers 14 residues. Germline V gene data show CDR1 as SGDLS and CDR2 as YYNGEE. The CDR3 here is CASSFSSSYNERFF. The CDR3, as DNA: TGTGCCAGCAGCTTCTCAAGCTCCTACAATGAGCGGTTCTTC.

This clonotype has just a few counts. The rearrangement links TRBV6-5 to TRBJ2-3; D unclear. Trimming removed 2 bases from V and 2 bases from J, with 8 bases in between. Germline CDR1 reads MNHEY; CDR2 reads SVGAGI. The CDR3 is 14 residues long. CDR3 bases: TGTGCCAGCAGTTACGCGGCATTCACAGATACGCAGTATTTT. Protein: CASSYAAFTDTQYF.

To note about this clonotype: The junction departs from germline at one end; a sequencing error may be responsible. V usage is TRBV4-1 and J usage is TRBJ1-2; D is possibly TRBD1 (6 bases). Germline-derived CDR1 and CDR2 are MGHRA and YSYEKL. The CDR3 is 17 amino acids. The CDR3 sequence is CPSSQVNPGDNTDGYTF. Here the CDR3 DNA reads TGCCCCAGCAGCCAAGTAAATCCAGGGGATAATACCGATGGCTACACCTTC.

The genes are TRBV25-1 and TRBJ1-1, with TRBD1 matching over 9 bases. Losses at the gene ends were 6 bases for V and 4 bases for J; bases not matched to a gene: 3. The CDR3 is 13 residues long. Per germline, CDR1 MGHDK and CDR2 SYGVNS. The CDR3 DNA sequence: TGTGCCAGCAGGGGACAGGGCCTCACTGAAGCTTTCTTT. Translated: CASRGQGLTEAFF. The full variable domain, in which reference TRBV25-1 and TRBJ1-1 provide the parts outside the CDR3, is EADIYQTPRYLVIGTGKKITLECSQTMGHDKMYWYQQDPGMELHLIHYSYGVNSTEKGDLSSESTVSRIRTEHFPLTLESARPSHTSQYLCASRGQGLTEAFFGQGTRLTVV.

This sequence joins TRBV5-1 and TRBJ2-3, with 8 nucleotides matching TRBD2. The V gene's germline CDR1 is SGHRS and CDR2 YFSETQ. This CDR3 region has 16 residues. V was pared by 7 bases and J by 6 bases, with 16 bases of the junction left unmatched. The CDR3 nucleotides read TGCGCCAGCGCCAGGGGCACCGGACTAGCCCCCGATACGCAGTATTTT. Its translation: CASARGTGLAPDTQYF.

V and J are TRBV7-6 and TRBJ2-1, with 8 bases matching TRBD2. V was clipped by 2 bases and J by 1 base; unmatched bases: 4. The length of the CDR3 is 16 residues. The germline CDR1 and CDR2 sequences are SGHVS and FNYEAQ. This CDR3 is CASSLYGGDSYNEQFF. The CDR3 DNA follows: TGTGCCAGCAGCTTATACGGGGGGGATTCCTACAATGAGCAGTTCTTC.

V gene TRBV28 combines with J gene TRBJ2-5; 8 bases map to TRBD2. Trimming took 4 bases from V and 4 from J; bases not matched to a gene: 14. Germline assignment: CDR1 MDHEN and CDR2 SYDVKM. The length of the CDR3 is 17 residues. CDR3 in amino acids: CASSSLPGGGVGETQYF. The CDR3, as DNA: TGTGCCAGCAGTTCCCTCCCCGGGGGGGGCGTAGGAGAGACCCAGTACTTC.